The rows below give T cell receptor beta chains drawn from one sample of a study of cytomegalovirus exposure and HLA in healthy donors. Sequenced by immunoSEQ multiplex PCR; TCRdb stores in-frame clones only, minus some. The repertoire holds fewer than 300,000 clones, with under 90% as singletons. Specimen: PBMCs. These receptors were taken from a girl aged 2-10 years in good health and CMV-seronegative. CDR3s include the opening cysteine and the closing phenylalanine or tryptophan. Fields, in order: clone size, V gene, J gene, D gene, CDR3 DNA, CDR3 protein. The D gene is left open where the match is weak. Some rows mark clone size as missing; the rest say once, few, many or name a class of expanded clone.

>NA|TRBV18|TRBJ2-7|TRBD1
TGTGCCAGCTCACCACTCGGGACAGGGGTTTACGAGCAGTACTTC
CASSPLGTGVYEQYF
>once|TRBV4-2|TRBJ1-2|NA
TGTGCCAGCAGCCGCCACCCTTCTCGGGGGAACTATGGCTACACCTTC
CASSRHPSRGNYGYTF
>NA|TRBV5-1|TRBJ2-7|NA
TGCGCCAGCAGCTTGGAGTCACCGAGAGGGGAGCAGTACTTC
CASSLESPRGEQYF
>NA|TRBV28|TRBJ2-1|TRBD1
TGTGCCAGTGGGGACAGGTACTTCAATGAGCAGTTCTTC
CASGDRYFNEQFF
>NA|TRBV5-1|TRBJ1-1|NA
TGCGCCAGCAGCTTGGTCTCACCCCAGAGCGTTATGAACACTGAAGCTTTCTTT
CASSLVSPQSVMNTEAFF
>once|TRBV9|TRBJ2-1|NA
TGTGCCAGCAGCGTATCTAGCAATGAGCAGTTCTTC
CASSVSSNEQFF
>NA|TRBV27|TRBJ2-1|TRBD2
TGTGCCAGCAGTTTTATACCTATACTAGCGGGCCACAATGAGCAGTTCTTC
CASSFIPILAGHNEQFF
>once|TRBV28|TRBJ1-2|NA
TGTGCCAGCCGAGGGATGGACTATGGCTACACCTTC
CASRGMDYGYTF
>NA|TRBV5-4|TRBJ2-3|TRBD1
TGTGCCAGCAGCTTGGGACCGGGACAGGGGATAGCTAGCACAGATACGCAGTATTTT
CASSLGPGQGIASTDTQYF
>NA|TRBV5-6|TRBJ2-7|NA
TGTGCCAGCAGCTTTTGGGCAGGGCGGATGTCCGAGCAGTACTTC
CASSFWAGRMSEQYF
>NA|TRBV9|TRBJ1-1|NA
TGTGCCAGCAGCGTAGACGGTCTGGGACATGACACTGAAGCTTTCTTT
CASSVDGLGHDTEAFF
>NA|TRBV9|TRBJ2-1|TRBD2
TGTGCCAGCAGCGTGTCTAGCGGGGGGTACAATGAGCAGTTCTTC
CASSVSSGGYNEQFF
>NA|TRBV6-1|TRBJ2-7|NA
TGTGCCAGCTCCCGTTGGGGGCTCACCTACGAGCAGTACTTC
CASSRWGLTYEQYF
>NA|TRBV4-1|TRBJ1-1|NA
TGCGCCAGCAGCCAAGGTGACAGCCGGAACACTGAAGCTTTCTTT
CASSQGDSRNTEAFF
>few|TRBV2|TRBJ2-7|TRBD2
TGTGCCAGCAGTCGGACTAGCGGGATCTCCTACGAGCAGTACTTC
CASSRTSGISYEQYF
>NA|TRBV7-9|TRBJ2-5|NA
TGTGCCAGCAGCCCCGGCGGCGTGGAGACCCAGTACTTC
CASSPGGVETQYF
>once|TRBV6-1|TRBJ1-1|TRBD1
TGTGCCGAGGGGGCGGGACACACCCTCGGAGAAGCTTTCTTT
CAEGAGHTLGEAFF
>NA|TRBV15|TRBJ1-1|NA
TGTGCCACCAGCAGAGCCCTTAGTAAGATTGACTCTAAGGCTGAAGCTTTCTTT
CATSRALSKIDSKAEAFF
>NA|TRBV18|TRBJ2-2|TRBD2
TGTGCCAGCTCACCACCGTCTGTAGCGGGAAGGACCGGGGAGCTGTTTTTT
CASSPPSVAGRTGELFF
>NA|TRBV19|TRBJ1-5|TRBD1
TGTGCCAGTACGACAGGGTATCAGCCCCAGCATTTT
CASTTGYQPQHF